The rows below give T cell receptor beta chains drawn from one sample of a study of CD8+ T cells in alopecia areata. Profiling relied on immunoSEQ multiplex PCR, and the TCRdb table lists in-frame clones only, not all of them. Of around 160,000 clones in the sample, roughly 60% were seen once. Sample: CD4+ T cells sorted from blood, taken at week 24, from a patient treated with tofacitinib. These receptors all come from a human donor with alopecia areata. CDR3s include the opening cysteine and the closing phenylalanine or tryptophan. The D gene is left open where the match is weak. Some rows have no size entry. The others give once, few or many, or a class for an expanded clone.

v_gene: TRBV19
j_gene: TRBJ1-1
d_gene: TRBD1
abundance: -
CDR3aa: CASSIEQGYGVTEAFF
CDR3nt: TGTGCCAGTAGTATAGAACAGGGGTATGGCGTCACTGAAGCTTTCTTT

v_gene: TRBV29-1
j_gene: TRBJ2-7
d_gene: TRBD1
abundance: -
CDR3aa: CSVGQGRTYEQYF
CDR3nt: TGCAGCGTCGGACAGGGTAGAACCTACGAGCAGTACTTC

v_gene: TRBV2
j_gene: TRBJ1-6
d_gene: -
abundance: -
CDR3aa: CASATSTLGSSPLHF
CDR3nt: TGTGCCAGCGCTACCTCGACGTTGGGTAGCTCACCCCTCCACTTT

v_gene: TRBV6-5
j_gene: TRBJ1-2
d_gene: -
abundance: -
CDR3aa: CASSYGKNYGYTF
CDR3nt: TGTGCCAGCAGTTACGGGAAGAACTATGGCTACACCTTC

v_gene: TRBV6-5
j_gene: TRBJ2-5
d_gene: TRBD2
abundance: -
CDR3aa: CASSVLAAQETQYF
CDR3nt: TGTGCCAGCAGCGTACTAGCGGCCCAAGAGACCCAGTACTTC

v_gene: TRBV27
j_gene: TRBJ1-6
d_gene: -
abundance: -
CDR3aa: CASSPGGQGNSPLHF
CDR3nt: TGTGCCAGCAGCCCAGGCGGGCAGGGTAATTCACCCCTCCACTTT

v_gene: TRBV2
j_gene: TRBJ2-3
d_gene: TRBD2
abundance: few
CDR3aa: CASRRGLADSTDTQYF
CDR3nt: TGTGCCAGCAGACGAGGACTAGCGGACAGCACAGATACGCAGTATTTT

v_gene: TRBV27
j_gene: TRBJ2-2
d_gene: TRBD2
abundance: few
CDR3aa: CASSFAGGLNTGELFF
CDR3nt: TGTGCCAGCAGTTTTGCGGGGGGGCTCAACACCGGGGAGCTGTTTTTT

v_gene: TRBV9
j_gene: TRBJ2-7
d_gene: -
abundance: -
CDR3aa: CASSVAGTEAYEQYF
CDR3nt: TGTGCCAGCAGCGTTGCCGGGACGGAGGCCTACGAGCAGTACTTC

v_gene: TRBV29-1
j_gene: TRBJ2-7
d_gene: TRBD1
abundance: -
CDR3aa: CSVDGGQGAREQYF
CDR3nt: TGCAGCGTTGATGGGGGACAGGGGGCGCGGGAGCAGTACTTC

v_gene: TRBV7-9
j_gene: TRBJ1-1
d_gene: -
abundance: -
CDR3aa: CASSLMNTEAFF
CDR3nt: TGTGCCAGCAGCTTAATGAACACTGAAGCTTTCTTT

v_gene: TRBV6-5
j_gene: TRBJ1-2
d_gene: TRBD1
abundance: -
CDR3aa: CASSYEDRGTYGYTF
CDR3nt: TGTGCCAGCAGTTACGAAGACAGGGGGACCTATGGCTACACCTTC

v_gene: TRBV4-2
j_gene: TRBJ1-4
d_gene: -
abundance: once
CDR3aa: CASSQDYDDEKLFF
CDR3nt: TGTGCCAGCAGCCAAGATTATGATGACGAAAAACTGTTTTTT

v_gene: TRBV10-3
j_gene: TRBJ1-2
d_gene: -
abundance: -
CDR3aa: CAISGGEGNYGYTF
CDR3nt: TGTGCCATCAGCGGGGGGGAGGGCAACTATGGCTACACCTTC

v_gene: TRBV5-1
j_gene: TRBJ2-1
d_gene: TRBD1
abundance: few
CDR3aa: CASSLGDRGLLF
CDR3nt: TGCGCCAGCAGCTTGGGCGACAGGGGGTTGCTCTTC

v_gene: TRBV6-1
j_gene: TRBJ2-1
d_gene: TRBD1
abundance: -
CDR3aa: CASSEWGQGSNEQFF
CDR3nt: TGTGCCAGCAGTGAATGGGGACAGGGATCCAATGAGCAGTTCTTC

v_gene: TRBV2
j_gene: TRBJ1-2
d_gene: TRBD1
abundance: -
CDR3aa: CASSPRTGPEGYTF
CDR3nt: TGTGCCAGCAGTCCCCGGACAGGGCCTGAGGGCTACACCTTC

v_gene: TRBV25-1
j_gene: TRBJ1-2
d_gene: TRBD1
abundance: few
CDR3aa: CASSDYRGYGYTF
CDR3nt: TGTGCCAGCAGTGATTACAGGGGATATGGCTACACCTTC

v_gene: TRBV30
j_gene: TRBJ1-5
d_gene: TRBD1
abundance: -
CDR3aa: CAWTYRDREQPQHF
CDR3nt: TGTGCCTGGACCTACCGGGACAGGGAGCAGCCCCAGCATTTT

v_gene: TRBV4-1
j_gene: TRBJ2-5
d_gene: TRBD2
abundance: -
CDR3aa: CASSPTSGGARETQYF
CDR3nt: TGCGCCAGCAGCCCAACTAGCGGGGGGGCCCGGGAGACCCAGTACTTC

v_gene: TRBV5-1
j_gene: TRBJ2-7
d_gene: -
abundance: -
CDR3aa: CASSLEPGPREQYF
CDR3nt: TGCGCCAGCAGCTTGGAGCCAGGTCCGCGAGAGCAGTACTTC

v_gene: TRBV7-6
j_gene: TRBJ2-3
d_gene: TRBD1
abundance: -
CDR3aa: CASSPTGTETDTQYF
CDR3nt: TGTGCCAGCAGCCCAACCGGGACAGAAACAGATACGCAGTATTTT

v_gene: TRBV29-1
j_gene: TRBJ2-7
d_gene: -
abundance: few
CDR3aa: CSVAKGVGEQYF
CDR3nt: TGCAGCGTGGCGAAGGGGGTTGGCGAGCAGTACTTC

v_gene: TRBV29-1
j_gene: TRBJ1-4
d_gene: TRBD1
abundance: -
CDR3aa: CSVDSDRAGEKLFF
CDR3nt: TGCAGCGTTGATTCCGACAGGGCGGGGGAAAAACTGTTTTTT

v_gene: TRBV7-2
j_gene: TRBJ2-5
d_gene: TRBD2
abundance: -
CDR3aa: CASSSTGGAETQYF
CDR3nt: TGTGCCAGCAGCTCCACCGGGGGGGCGGAGACCCAGTACTTC

v_gene: TRBV19
j_gene: TRBJ2-5
d_gene: TRBD1
abundance: -
CDR3aa: CASGFGGQGSRTQYF
CDR3nt: TGTGCCAGTGGCTTTGGGGGACAGGGTTCTCGGACCCAGTACTTC

v_gene: TRBV4-1
j_gene: TRBJ2-7
d_gene: -
abundance: -
CDR3aa: CASSQGSARASYEQYF
CDR3nt: TGCGCCAGCAGCCAAGGGTCTGCCAGGGCCTCCTACGAGCAGTACTTC

v_gene: TRBV5-1
j_gene: TRBJ2-2
d_gene: -
abundance: many
CDR3aa: CASSLTHTGELFF
CDR3nt: TGCGCCAGCAGCCTGACACACACCGGGGAGCTGTTTTTT

v_gene: TRBV4-2
j_gene: TRBJ1-6
d_gene: TRBD1
abundance: -
CDR3aa: CASSHLGQGGSPLHF
CDR3nt: TGTGCCAGCAGCCACCTTGGACAGGGTGGCTCACCCCTCCACTTT

v_gene: TRBV29-1
j_gene: TRBJ2-5
d_gene: -
abundance: few
CDR3aa: CSVEGGNQETQYF
CDR3nt: TGCAGCGTCGAAGGGGGGAACCAAGAGACCCAGTACTTC

v_gene: TRBV28
j_gene: TRBJ1-2
d_gene: -
abundance: -
CDR3aa: CATSFVGFGYTF
CDR3nt: TGTGCCACCAGTTTCGTAGGGTTTGGCTACACCTTC

v_gene: TRBV29-1
j_gene: TRBJ2-2
d_gene: -
abundance: few
CDR3aa: CSAPGIGETGELFF
CDR3nt: TGCAGCGCCCCTGGGATAGGGGAAACCGGGGAGCTGTTTTTT

v_gene: TRBV29-1
j_gene: TRBJ1-1
d_gene: -
abundance: few
CDR3aa: CSVFKGPEAFF
CDR3nt: TGCAGCGTTTTCAAAGGACCTGAAGCTTTCTTT

v_gene: TRBV29-1
j_gene: TRBJ2-5
d_gene: -
abundance: few
CDR3aa: CSVEEVWAAPKETQYF
CDR3nt: TGCAGCGTTGAAGAGGTGTGGGCAGCACCGAAAGAGACCCAGTACTTC

v_gene: TRBV29-1
j_gene: TRBJ2-5
d_gene: TRBD1
abundance: -
CDR3aa: CSVMDRGRETQYF
CDR3nt: TGCAGCGTGATGGACAGGGGTAGGGAGACCCAGTACTTC

v_gene: TRBV5-6
j_gene: TRBJ2-3
d_gene: -
abundance: -
CDR3aa: CASSLRRGDTQYF
CDR3nt: TGTGCCAGCAGCCTCCGCAGAGGGGATACGCAGTATTTT

v_gene: TRBV5-1
j_gene: TRBJ2-7
d_gene: TRBD1
abundance: -
CDR3aa: CASSRDRNYEQYF
CDR3nt: TGCGCCAGCAGCCGGGACAGGAACTACGAGCAGTACTTC

v_gene: TRBV20-1
j_gene: TRBJ1-2
d_gene: -
abundance: -
CDR3aa: CSADSSYGYTF
CDR3nt: TGCAGTGCGGACAGCTCCTATGGCTACACCTTC

v_gene: TRBV6-6
j_gene: TRBJ2-7
d_gene: -
abundance: -
CDR3aa: CASGPGLYEQYF
CDR3nt: TGTGCCAGCGGACCGGGTCTCTACGAGCAGTACTTC

v_gene: TRBV7-9
j_gene: TRBJ2-1
d_gene: TRBD1
abundance: -
CDR3aa: CASSRVLLTTHRGAMQFF
CDR3nt: TGTGCCAGCAGCCGAGTCCTACTCACAACCCACAGGGGGGCTATGCAGTTCTTC

v_gene: TRBV7-3
j_gene: TRBJ2-5
d_gene: -
abundance: -
CDR3aa: CASSLTPGEAETQYF
CDR3nt: TGTGCCAGCAGCTTAACCCCAGGGGAGGCAGAGACCCAGTACTTC

v_gene: TRBV9
j_gene: TRBJ1-5
d_gene: -
abundance: -
CDR3aa: CASSEDSGNQPQHF
CDR3nt: TGTGCCAGCAGCGAGGACTCTGGCAATCAGCCCCAGCATTTT

v_gene: TRBV9
j_gene: TRBJ2-5
d_gene: -
abundance: few
CDR3aa: CASSVQGQGETQYF
CDR3nt: TGTGCCAGCAGCGTACAGGGCCAGGGGGAGACCCAGTACTTC

v_gene: TRBV4-1
j_gene: TRBJ1-1
d_gene: -
abundance: -
CDR3aa: CASSQGRGDTEAFF
CDR3nt: TGCGCCAGCAGCCAAGGGCGGGGGGACACTGAAGCTTTCTTT

v_gene: TRBV4-1
j_gene: TRBJ2-1
d_gene: TRBD2
abundance: -
CDR3aa: CASSQGRGGLNNEQFF
CDR3nt: TGCGCCAGCAGCCAAGGTCGGGGGGGGTTAAACAATGAGCAGTTCTTC

v_gene: TRBV7-2
j_gene: TRBJ2-3
d_gene: TRBD1
abundance: -
CDR3aa: CASSRTGGSTDTQYF
CDR3nt: TGTGCCAGCAGCCGGACAGGGGGAAGCACAGATACGCAGTATTTT

v_gene: TRBV18
j_gene: TRBJ2-3
d_gene: -
abundance: -
CDR3aa: CASSITKEDTQYF
CDR3nt: TGTGCCAGCTCGATAACAAAGGAAGATACGCAGTATTTT

v_gene: TRBV6-1
j_gene: TRBJ1-1
d_gene: -
abundance: many
CDR3aa: CASNRGDTEAFF
CDR3nt: TGTGCCAGCAATAGAGGCGACACTGAAGCTTTCTTT

v_gene: TRBV20-1
j_gene: TRBJ2-5
d_gene: -
abundance: -
CDR3aa: CSASRRETQYF
CDR3nt: TGCAGTGCTTCTCGAAGGGAGACCCAGTACTTC